This T cell receptor (beta chain) is from a study of CD8 T cells in ankylosing spondylitis. This clonotype came up many times. Its antigen is not identified. Study-wide results and caveats: A TCR beta motif of several highly homologous variants appeared characteristic of ankylosing spondylitis blood.

For TCR beta, libraries came from quantitative 5'-RACE with molecular barcodes. TCRdb re-called the 5' RACE reads with MiXCR, one entry per CDR3 protein. The table records about 230,000 distinct CDR3 sequences, 8% to 9% of them present only once. The CDR3 covers 15 residues. Per germline, CDR1 DFQATT and CDR2 SNEGSKA (reference sequence). The ends were cut back, 0 bases at V and 10 bases at J, with 21 bases in the middle. Sample: blood, either unsorted or a sorted T cell fraction (not recorded which). This sequence was found in a female donor with ankylosing spondylitis or in good health (not recorded which). The genes are TRBV20-1 and TRBJ1-1; D is unclear. This CDR3 reads CSARDGRQGRGVAFF. The CDR3 nucleotides are TGCAGTGCTAGAGATGGGCGCCAAGGGAGAGGAGTAGCTTTCTTT.